The 19 T cell receptor beta chains presented below share a single source sample, sequenced in a study of blood T cell repertoires in COVID-19. The data were produced by immunoSEQ multiplex PCR, yet TCRdb's version contains in-frame clones alone and is incomplete. This sample has over 200,000 clones, with 90% found just once. The source material was peripheral blood. Source of these receptors: a man in his thirties or forties with COVID-19, enrolled during active disease.

The chain recombines TRBV4-1 with TRBJ1-2; 11 bases align to TRBD1. Trimming at V came to 5 bases and at J to 8 bases, leaving 10 bases not matched to a gene. The V gene's germline CDR1 is MGHRA and CDR2 YSYEKL. The CDR3 totals 15 residues. The CDR3 is CASSRVPGQGVGYTF. In DNA, the CDR3 is TGCGCCAGCAGCAGGGTTCCGGGACAGGGGGTCGGCTACACCTTC.

The chain uses TRBV7-9 and TRBJ2-7; 7 bases are a match to TRBD1. The V gene's germline CDR1 is SEHNR and CDR2 FQNEAQ (reference sequence). The V and J ends lost 5 bases and 3 bases, in that order; junction bases with no gene match: 7. This CDR3 region has 14 residues. The CDR3 DNA reads TGTGCCAGCAGCCTAGGACAGGTCCGCTACGAGCAGTACTTC. Protein: CASSLGQVRYEQYF.

The gene calls are TRBV6-5 and TRBJ1-3; 9 nucleotides agree with TRBD1. Per germline, CDR1 MNHEY and CDR2 SVGAGI. The V segment lost 6 bases and the J segment 3 bases; nucleotides outside the gene matches: 3. The CDR3 extends over 14 amino acids. The chain's CDR3 is CASSLGQGGNTIYF. CDR3 coding DNA: TGTGCCAGCAGCCTGGGACAGGGTGGAAACACCATATATTTT.

CDR3 protein: CASSFSDRVDSGYTF. For the CDR3, the DNA is TGCGCCAGCAGCTTCTCGGACAGGGTAGACAGTGGCTACACCTTC. The V and J genes are TRBV5-1 and TRBJ1-2; TRBD1 matches at 8 bases. Germline values: CDR1 SGHRS, CDR2 YFSETQ. The CDR3 sequence is 15 residues long. Trimming took 2 bases from V and 7 from J; bases not matched to a gene: 10.

This clone was seen just once. The rearrangement uses TRBV5-4 and TRBJ2-1; 9 bases line up with TRBD2. The J segment lost 4 bases and the V segment lost 1 base, leaving 6 bases of the junction unmatched. Germline V gene lookup returns CDR1 SGHNT and CDR2 YYREEE (reference sequence). There are 16 residues in the CDR3. In DNA, the CDR3 is TGTGCCAGCAGCTTGAGGGAGGCGGGGGGGTACAATGAGCAGTTCTTC. This translates into CASSLREAGGYNEQFF.

This clone was seen just once. The chain combines TRBV14 with TRBJ2-2; D is possibly TRBD1 (5 bases). Trimming stripped 6 bases from V and 5 bases from J, with 16 bases between. Germline V CDR1 and CDR2: SGHDN, FVKESK. The CDR3 extends over 15 amino acids. CDR3 region: CASSRAGARTGELFF. The DNA for the CDR3 is TGTGCCAGCAGTCGAGCTGGGGCGCGAACCGGGGAGCTGTTTTTT.

The chain joins TRBV27 to TRBJ2-7, with a possible D match to TRBD2 (6 bases). With 7 bases removed from V and 2 bases from J, the gap between germline ends came to 24 bases. From germline, CDR1 is MNHEY and CDR2 SMNVEV (reference sequence). The CDR3 totals 17 residues. CDR3 DNA sequence: TGTGCCAGCATCTCCCAGTCTTGGGACTCCTTACCCTACGAGCAGTACTTC. Its translation: CASISQSWDSLPYEQYF.

This chain uses TRBV18 with TRBJ1-2, with a weak D call TRBD1 (6 bases). Trimming left V 2 bases short and J 3 bases short, with 10 bases between. CDR1 and CDR2 (germline): KGHSH, LQKENI. This CDR3 has 14 amino acids. The CDR3 bases are TGTGCCAGCTCACCAGGGGGCGCCGACTATGGCTACACCTTC. Translating it yields CASSPGGADYGYTF.

About this clone itself: The identical CDR3 is also encoded by other nucleotide sequences in the sample. The rearrangement joins TRBV7-2 to TRBJ2-7, with 10 nucleotides matching TRBD2. Germline V lookup: CDR1 SGHTA, CDR2 FQGNSA. The V and J ends lost 1 base and 1 base, in that order; junction bases with no gene match: 1. The CDR3 spans 15 residues. In DNA form, the CDR3 reads TGTGCCAGCAGCTTAGGGACTAGCGGTTCCTACGAGCAGTACTTC. Its protein product is CASSLGTSGSYEQYF.

This chain uses TRBV14 with TRBJ2-2; 7 bases agree with TRBD1. There are 15 residues in the CDR3. CDR1 and CDR2 (germline): SGHDN, FVKESK. J was trimmed by 2 bases and V by 7 bases; bases with no gene match: 7. The CDR3 DNA is TGTGCCAGCAAAGCCCGGGACAGAAACACCGGGGAGCTGTTTTTT. As protein: CASKARDRNTGELFF.

This clone was seen a few times. CDR3 coding DNA: TGCAGCGTCGGACAGGGGAGGTACGAGCAGTACTTC. It yields the protein CSVGQGRYEQYF. The chain combines TRBV29-1 with TRBJ2-7; 9 bases fit TRBD1. CDR1 and CDR2 from the germline V gene are SQVTM and ANQGSEA. CDR3 size: 12 residues. V was clipped by 6 bases and J by 4 bases; unmatched bases: 4.

The chain is built from TRBV4-3 and TRBJ2-1; maybe TRBD1 (5 bases). Germline V lookup: CDR1 LGHNA, CDR2 YSLEER. CDR3 length equals 16 residues. Deletions cut 0 bases from V and 6 bases from J, with 15 bases between. In DNA form, the CDR3 reads TGCGCCAGCAGCCAAGATACGGAAGGAAGGGGCAATGAGCAGTTCTTC. This translates into CASSQDTEGRGNEQFF.

The chain is built from TRBV10-3 and TRBJ1-6, with TRBD1 matching over 9 bases. The V gene's germline CDR1 is ENHRY and CDR2 SYGVKD. Losses at the gene ends were 6 bases for V and 10 bases for J; bases not matched to a gene: 4. The CDR3 covers 13 residues. The CDR3 region has the DNA TGTGCCATCAGAAGGGACAGGGACTCACCCCTCCACTTT. This encodes CAIRRDRDSPLHF.

This sequence joins TRBV4-3 and TRBJ2-3; D gene unclear. Germline V gives CDR1 LGHNA, CDR2 YSLEER. The CDR3 contains 15 residues. Trimming took off 0 bases at V and 2 bases at J, with 9 bases between the two ends. The DNA of the CDR3 is TGCGCCAGCAGCCAAGATAAGCGCAACACAGATACGCAGTATTTT. As protein: CASSQDKRNTDTQYF.

The chain carries TRBV5-5 and TRBJ2-3, with TRBD1 matching over 10 bases. Germline loops: CDR1 SGHKS, CDR2 YYEKEE (reference sequence). The CDR3 runs 16 residues. After removal of 0 bases from V and 1 base from J, the junction contained 2 bases not matched to a gene. CDR3 loop: CASSLEGTGGTDTQYF. The CDR3 nucleotides are TGTGCCAGCAGCTTGGAGGGGACAGGGGGCACAGATACGCAGTATTTT. The full variable domain, its missing parts supplied by reference TRBV5-5 and TRBJ2-3, is DAGVTQSPTHLIKTRGQQVTLRCSPISGHKSVSWYQQVLGQGPQFIFQYYEKEERGRGNFPDRFSARQFPNYSSELNVNALLLGDSALYLCASSLEGTGGTDTQYFGPGTRLTVL.

The chain links TRBV6-5 to TRBJ2-7; weak D call: TRBD1 (5 bases). The CDR3 is made up of 16 amino acids. Germline CDR1 MNHEY, CDR2 SVGAGI. Between the trimmed V and J ends, which lost 4 bases and 0 bases, there was a span of 16 bases. CDR3 sequence: CASSSGLGFDSYEQYF. The CDR3 coding sequence is TGTGCCAGCAGTTCAGGGTTGGGATTCGACTCCTACGAGCAGTACTTC.

This chain connects TRBV4-3 to TRBJ1-5; 7 bases fit TRBD1. Germline CDR1 reads LGHNA; CDR2 reads YSLEER. J gave up 2 bases and V 1 base, and 2 bases lay outside the gene matches. This CDR3 is built from 15 residues. The CDR3 nucleotides are TGCGCCAGCAGCCAAGGAGGACAGGGCAATCAGCCCCAGCATTTT. The encoded protein is CASSQGGQGNQPQHF.

V is TRBV14 and J is TRBJ2-7; 9 bases line up with TRBD1. CDR1 and CDR2 (germline): SGHDN, FVKESK. CDR3 length equals 16 residues. Unmatched junction bases numbered 11, after V lost 4 bases and J lost 4 bases. This CDR3 reads CASSLLGGTGIYEQYF. The CDR3 nucleotides read TGTGCCAGCAGCCTCCTAGGCGGGACAGGGATTTACGAGCAGTACTTC.

CDR3 sequence (DNA): TGCGCCACCCGACAGGGCGCTAACTATGGCTACACCTTC. Residues: CATRQGANYGYTF. V is TRBV5-1 and J is TRBJ1-2; 7 nucleotides match TRBD1. CDR3 size: 13 residues. The germline gives CDR1 SGHRS, CDR2 YFSETQ. The trim removed 9 bases at V and 0 bases at J, leaving 5 bases unmatched.